The following is a T cell receptor beta chain sequence with its context. Its antigen remains unknown. Clones were read by immunoSEQ multiplex PCR, and TCRdb kept only the in-frame ones, dropping some. Of 150,000 to 250,000 clones in the sample, 80% to 85% were seen once. These data come from a study of cytomegalovirus exposure and HLA in healthy donors. Study-level background: The same platform was used for the approximately 110 validation repertoires and the approximately 670 first-cohort repertoires, a later analysis reported.

Study-wide results and limits: Specificity of a few CMV-associated chains for CMV antigens was verified in vitro.

The TCR originated in a woman aged 25 to 39 in good health and CMV-seronegative. Specimen: PBMCs.

The DNA of the CDR3 is TGTGCCTCCGCGGTGCGGCTACCGCTAGAGACCCAGTACTTC. Protein: CASAVRLPLETQYF. The V and J genes are TRBV6-6 and TRBJ2-5, with D unclear. V was cut by 11 bases and J by 4 bases, with 20 bases left in between. Germline CDR1 MNHNY, CDR2 SVGAGI (reference sequence). This CDR3 contains 14 residues.